This is a list of T cell receptor beta chains from one sample in a study of CD8+CD57+ T cells in acquired aplastic anemia. One entry per CDR3 protein, called by TCRdb with MiXCR from the reads. The sample has 200,000 to 250,000 distinct CDR3 sequences, more than 45% seen once. The sample was sorted CD4+, CD8+, or CD8+CD57+ T cells (not recorded which) from PBMCs. These receptors all come from a human donor with aplastic anemia. Both conserved end residues are part of each CDR3. Each record gives: V gene, CDR3 length, D gene, clone size, J gene, CDR3 DNA, CDR3 protein. The D gene is left open where the match is weak. The size of a clone is reported for some rows only, either as once, few or many, or as a class for expanded clones.

v_call: TRBV7-9; cdr3_length: 15; d_call: TRBD1; clone_size: many; j_call: TRBJ1-2; cdr3_nt: TGTGCCAGCAGGCGTATACAGGACAGGCTTTATGGCTACACCTTC; cdr3_aa: CASRRIQDRLYGYTF
v_call: TRBV7-3; cdr3_length: 14; d_call: TRBD2; clone_size: many; j_call: TRBJ2-3; cdr3_nt: TGTGCCAGCAGCTTAGCGGGAGGGGTAGATACGCAGTATTTT; cdr3_aa: CASSLAGGVDTQYF
v_call: TRBV5-4; cdr3_length: 15; d_call: NA; clone_size: NA; j_call: TRBJ1-2; cdr3_nt: TGTGCCAGCAGCTTGAACTTCCGGGGCCAGGGAGGCTACACCTTC; cdr3_aa: CASSLNFRGQGGYTF
v_call: TRBV6-5; cdr3_length: 16; d_call: NA; clone_size: NA; j_call: TRBJ2-3; cdr3_nt: TGTGCCAGCAGTTACAATGCGGATACTAGCACAGATACGCAGTATTTT; cdr3_aa: CASSYNADTSTDTQYF
v_call: TRBV20-1; cdr3_length: 15; d_call: TRBD2; clone_size: NA; j_call: TRBJ2-3; cdr3_nt: TGCAGTGCTAGTTTTGTAGCGGGGGATGCAGATACGCAGTATTTT; cdr3_aa: CSASFVAGDADTQYF
v_call: TRBV6-5; cdr3_length: 14; d_call: NA; clone_size: many; j_call: TRBJ1-1; cdr3_nt: TGTGCCAGCAGGCGTCAAGAGGGTGAGGCGGAAGCTTTCTTT; cdr3_aa: CASRRQEGEAEAFF
v_call: TRBV10-3; cdr3_length: 15; d_call: TRBD1; clone_size: NA; j_call: TRBJ1-2; cdr3_nt: TGTGCCATCAGTGATCAGATTGGGACAGGGCCTCAGTACACCTTC; cdr3_aa: CAISDQIGTGPQYTF
v_call: TRBV19; cdr3_length: 15; d_call: NA; clone_size: many; j_call: TRBJ2-7; cdr3_nt: TGTGCCAGTAGTACCCTTTACAGGGAGTCCTACGAGCAGTACTTC; cdr3_aa: CASSTLYRESYEQYF
v_call: TRBV20-1; cdr3_length: 16; d_call: NA; clone_size: few; j_call: TRBJ1-4; cdr3_nt: TGCAGTGCTAGAGTGGCGGGACTAGACTACAATGAAAAACTGTTTTTT; cdr3_aa: CSARVAGLDYNEKLFF
v_call: TRBV5-6; cdr3_length: 11; d_call: NA; clone_size: NA; j_call: TRBJ2-7; cdr3_nt: TGTGCCAGCAGCTTGCCGGGCGAGCAGTACTTC; cdr3_aa: CASSLPGEQYF
v_call: TRBV29-1; cdr3_length: 14; d_call: NA; clone_size: NA; j_call: TRBJ1-1; cdr3_nt: TGCAGCGTTGAAGGAGAAGGGTCGGACACTGAAGCTTTCTTT; cdr3_aa: CSVEGEGSDTEAFF
v_call: TRBV10-1; cdr3_length: 14; d_call: TRBD1; clone_size: NA; j_call: TRBJ2-7; cdr3_nt: TGCGCCAGCAGCGATCCGGGACAGGGTTCCGAGCAGTACTTC; cdr3_aa: CASSDPGQGSEQYF
v_call: TRBV7-8; cdr3_length: 13; d_call: NA; clone_size: NA; j_call: TRBJ2-5; cdr3_nt: TGTGCCAGCAGCTCGATCGGGGGAGAGACCCAGTACTTC; cdr3_aa: CASSSIGGETQYF
v_call: TRBV7-3; cdr3_length: 13; d_call: NA; clone_size: many; j_call: TRBJ2-2; cdr3_nt: TGTGCCAGCAGCCGACAGACGTCCGGGGAGCTGTTTTTT; cdr3_aa: CASSRQTSGELFF
v_call: TRBV19; cdr3_length: 14; d_call: NA; clone_size: NA; j_call: TRBJ2-7; cdr3_nt: TGTGCCTGGAGACCCGGGACCGACCGGGCCGAGCAGTACTTC; cdr3_aa: CAWRPGTDRAEQYF
v_call: TRBV7-9; cdr3_length: 21; d_call: NA; clone_size: NA; j_call: TRBJ2-2; cdr3_nt: TGTGCCAGCAGCTTAGAGGGCGGTGCCCGGGAACCTAGTTCGAACACCGGGGAGCTGTTTTTT; cdr3_aa: CASSLEGGAREPSSNTGELFF
v_call: TRBV10-3; cdr3_length: 12; d_call: NA; clone_size: NA; j_call: TRBJ1-2; cdr3_nt: TGTGCCAGCAGTTACGTGGGTAAAAACCACACCTTC; cdr3_aa: CASSYVGKNHTF
v_call: TRBV5-5; cdr3_length: 15; d_call: NA; clone_size: many; j_call: TRBJ2-5; cdr3_nt: TGTGCCAGCAGCTTATTCGGATCAAGCCTCGAGACCCAGTACTTC; cdr3_aa: CASSLFGSSLETQYF
v_call: TRBV6-5; cdr3_length: 14; d_call: TRBD1; clone_size: NA; j_call: TRBJ2-6; cdr3_nt: TGTGCCAGCAGTCCCGGGACAGGGGCCAACGTCCCGACTTTC; cdr3_aa: CASSPGTGANVPTF
v_call: TRBV4-1; cdr3_length: 15; d_call: TRBD2; clone_size: many; j_call: TRBJ2-1; cdr3_nt: TGCGCCAGCAGCCTCGGACTAGCGGGAGTGTATGAGCAGTTCTTC; cdr3_aa: CASSLGLAGVYEQFF
v_call: TRBV28; cdr3_length: 18; d_call: NA; clone_size: few; j_call: TRBJ1-2; cdr3_nt: TGTGCCAGCAGTTTTCCGAGGACACTGACCACGAATTTCTATGGCTACACCTTC; cdr3_aa: CASSFPRTLTTNFYGYTF
v_call: TRBV7-8; cdr3_length: 15; d_call: TRBD1; clone_size: NA; j_call: TRBJ1-6; cdr3_nt: TGTGCCAGCAGCCCGAGGACAGGGAATAATTCACCCCTCCACTTT; cdr3_aa: CASSPRTGNNSPLHF
v_call: TRBV10-3; cdr3_length: 21; d_call: TRBD2; clone_size: NA; j_call: TRBJ2-1; cdr3_nt: TGTGCCAGCAGTGTCAGTGGTAGTCTAGCGGGGGGCCCCGGCTCCTACAATGAGCAGTTCTTC; cdr3_aa: CASSVSGSLAGGPGSYNEQFF
v_call: TRBV2; cdr3_length: 15; d_call: NA; clone_size: many; j_call: TRBJ1-5; cdr3_nt: TGTGCCAGCAGTGAAATCTGGGGGTTGAGTCAGCCCCAGCATTTT; cdr3_aa: CASSEIWGLSQPQHF
v_call: TRBV6-1; cdr3_length: 15; d_call: TRBD1; clone_size: few; j_call: TRBJ1-4; cdr3_nt: TGTGCCAGCAGTTTACAGACAGGGCGGGGTGAAAAACTGTTTTTT; cdr3_aa: CASSLQTGRGEKLFF
v_call: TRBV6-4; cdr3_length: 12; d_call: NA; clone_size: many; j_call: TRBJ2-1; cdr3_nt: TGTGCCAGCAGTGACTCGGGCCACGAGCAGTTCTTC; cdr3_aa: CASSDSGHEQFF
v_call: TRBV20-1; cdr3_length: 12; d_call: NA; clone_size: NA; j_call: TRBJ2-7; cdr3_nt: TGCAGTGCTAGCCCCGATCCCTACGAGCAGTACTTC; cdr3_aa: CSASPDPYEQYF
v_call: TRBV25-1; cdr3_length: 21; d_call: TRBD1; clone_size: NA; j_call: TRBJ1-4; cdr3_nt: TGTGCCAGCAGTGACCCTAGGGGACAGGGCACCACCTCCGCAACTAATGAAAAACTGTTTTTT; cdr3_aa: CASSDPRGQGTTSATNEKLFF
v_call: TRBV29-1; cdr3_length: 12; d_call: NA; clone_size: NA; j_call: TRBJ2-1; cdr3_nt: TGCAGCCTTGAGACAGGCTACAATGAGCAGTTCTTC; cdr3_aa: CSLETGYNEQFF
v_call: TRBV6-1; cdr3_length: 13; d_call: TRBD2; clone_size: few; j_call: TRBJ2-7; cdr3_nt: TGTGCCAGCACAAAGACTAGCGGCTACGAGCAGTACTTC; cdr3_aa: CASTKTSGYEQYF
v_call: TRBV10-3; cdr3_length: 14; d_call: TRBD1; clone_size: NA; j_call: TRBJ1-2; cdr3_nt: TGTGCCATCACCTCCGGGACAGGGGCGAGTGGCTACACCTTC; cdr3_aa: CAITSGTGASGYTF
v_call: TRBV20-1; cdr3_length: 11; d_call: NA; clone_size: NA; j_call: TRBJ2-7; cdr3_nt: TGCAGTGCTTTACAAGGGCGCGAGCAGTACTTC; cdr3_aa: CSALQGREQYF
v_call: TRBV15; cdr3_length: 16; d_call: TRBD2; clone_size: NA; j_call: TRBJ2-1; cdr3_nt: TGTGCCACCAGCAGTATTAGCGGGGGCTCCTACAATGAGCAGTTCTTC; cdr3_aa: CATSSISGGSYNEQFF
v_call: TRBV3-1; cdr3_length: 14; d_call: TRBD2; clone_size: many; j_call: TRBJ2-7; cdr3_nt: TGTGCCAGCAGTCCGGGACTAGGGTCATACGAGCAGTACTTC; cdr3_aa: CASSPGLGSYEQYF
v_call: TRBV2; cdr3_length: 12; d_call: NA; clone_size: NA; j_call: TRBJ2-5; cdr3_nt: TGTGCCACCTCGAGGGCTTATGAGACCCAGTACTTC; cdr3_aa: CATSRAYETQYF
v_call: TRBV25-1; cdr3_length: 15; d_call: TRBD1; clone_size: NA; j_call: TRBJ1-1; cdr3_nt: TGTGCCAGCAGCTCCCGACAGGGAAGGAACACTGAAGCTTTCTTT; cdr3_aa: CASSSRQGRNTEAFF
v_call: TRBV6-2/TRBV6-3; cdr3_length: 16; d_call: TRBD1; clone_size: many; j_call: TRBJ1-2; cdr3_nt: TGTGCCAGCAGTTACTCGTACAGGGGGCCCAACTATGGCTACACCTTC; cdr3_aa: CASSYSYRGPNYGYTF
v_call: TRBV7-8; cdr3_length: 12; d_call: NA; clone_size: NA; j_call: TRBJ1-2; cdr3_nt: TGCGCCAGCAGTTCGACAGCGTATGGCTACACCTTC; cdr3_aa: CASSSTAYGYTF
v_call: TRBV7-3; cdr3_length: 16; d_call: NA; clone_size: once; j_call: TRBJ2-7; cdr3_nt: TGTGCCAGCAGCGCACCCCCTGGCGGTTGGTACTACGAGCAGTACTTC; cdr3_aa: CASSAPPGGWYYEQYF
v_call: TRBV10-3; cdr3_length: 14; d_call: NA; clone_size: NA; j_call: TRBJ1-1; cdr3_nt: TGTGCCATCAGTGAGAAGGTATTAAACACTGAAGCTTTCTTT; cdr3_aa: CAISEKVLNTEAFF
v_call: TRBV6-5; cdr3_length: 14; d_call: TRBD1; clone_size: NA; j_call: TRBJ2-7; cdr3_nt: TGTGCCAGCGAAGGGACAGGGAGCTCCTACGAGCAGTACTTC; cdr3_aa: CASEGTGSSYEQYF
v_call: TRBV20-1; cdr3_length: 14; d_call: NA; clone_size: few; j_call: TRBJ1-1; cdr3_nt: TGCAGTGCTAGAGATATGGTCGGGGAGATTGAAGCTTTCTTT; cdr3_aa: CSARDMVGEIEAFF
v_call: TRBV27; cdr3_length: 13; d_call: NA; clone_size: few; j_call: TRBJ2-7; cdr3_nt: TGTGCCAGCAGTTTTACAGAAACCTACGAGCAGTACTTC; cdr3_aa: CASSFTETYEQYF
v_call: TRBV20-1; cdr3_length: 15; d_call: TRBD1; clone_size: few; j_call: TRBJ1-2; cdr3_nt: TGCAGTGCAGAATACGGACAGGACGATAACTATGGCTACACCTTC; cdr3_aa: CSAEYGQDDNYGYTF
v_call: TRBV29-1; cdr3_length: 17; d_call: TRBD2; clone_size: NA; j_call: TRBJ2-1; cdr3_nt: TGCAGCGTTGAAGGTTCGATAGCGGGGGGACTTTACAATGAGCAGTTCTTC; cdr3_aa: CSVEGSIAGGLYNEQFF
v_call: TRBV7-7; cdr3_length: 13; d_call: TRBD1; clone_size: NA; j_call: TRBJ2-7; cdr3_nt: TGTGCCAGCAGCCGGGACAGGGGATACGAGCAGTACTTC; cdr3_aa: CASSRDRGYEQYF
v_call: TRBV20-1; cdr3_length: 16; d_call: NA; clone_size: many; j_call: TRBJ2-3; cdr3_nt: TGCAGTGGTCGGCTAGCGTACTCTTTCGGCACAGATACGCAGTATTTT; cdr3_aa: CSGRLAYSFGTDTQYF
v_call: TRBV20-1; cdr3_length: 15; d_call: TRBD2; clone_size: NA; j_call: TRBJ2-1; cdr3_nt: TGCAGTGCTAGAGCGACCGGGACTAGCGAGCGGAGGCAGTTCTTC; cdr3_aa: CSARATGTSERRQFF
v_call: TRBV5-1; cdr3_length: 16; d_call: NA; clone_size: NA; j_call: TRBJ1-1; cdr3_nt: TGCGCCAGCAGCTGGGATAGGAGCGAAGGGCTGGCTGAAGCTTTCTTT; cdr3_aa: CASSWDRSEGLAEAFF
v_call: TRBV20-1; cdr3_length: 10; d_call: NA; clone_size: few; j_call: TRBJ2-5; cdr3_nt: TGCAGTGCTAGAGGCGAGACCCAGTACTTC; cdr3_aa: CSARGETQYF
v_call: TRBV5-1; cdr3_length: 14; d_call: TRBD2; clone_size: few; j_call: TRBJ2-7; cdr3_nt: TGCGCCAGCAGCCAGGGACTAGAGCCTCGCGAGCAGTACTTC; cdr3_aa: CASSQGLEPREQYF
v_call: TRBV20-1; cdr3_length: 16; d_call: NA; clone_size: NA; j_call: TRBJ2-7; cdr3_nt: TGCAGTGCCAGTATTGGAAGGGGAGCGCCCTACTACGAGCAGTACTTC; cdr3_aa: CSASIGRGAPYYEQYF
v_call: TRBV25-1; cdr3_length: 14; d_call: NA; clone_size: NA; j_call: TRBJ2-5; cdr3_nt: TGTGCCAGCAGTACCCATAGCGGTGTTGAGACCCAGTACTTC; cdr3_aa: CASSTHSGVETQYF
v_call: TRBV18; cdr3_length: 13; d_call: NA; clone_size: few; j_call: TRBJ2-7; cdr3_nt: TGTGCCAGCTCACCACCCGACGGGTACGAGCAGTACTTC; cdr3_aa: CASSPPDGYEQYF